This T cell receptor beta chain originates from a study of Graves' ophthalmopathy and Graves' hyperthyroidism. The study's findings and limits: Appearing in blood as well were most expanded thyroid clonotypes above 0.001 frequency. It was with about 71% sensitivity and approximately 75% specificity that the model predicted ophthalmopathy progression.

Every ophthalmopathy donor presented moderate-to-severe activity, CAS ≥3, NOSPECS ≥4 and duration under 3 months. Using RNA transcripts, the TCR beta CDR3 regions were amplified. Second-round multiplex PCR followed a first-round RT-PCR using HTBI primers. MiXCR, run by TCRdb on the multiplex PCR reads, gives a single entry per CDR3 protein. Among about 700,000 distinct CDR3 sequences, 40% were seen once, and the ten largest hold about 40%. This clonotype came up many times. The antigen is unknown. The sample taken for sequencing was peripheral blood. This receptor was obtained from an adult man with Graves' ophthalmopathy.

The CDR3 here is CAISESGRGIYGYTF. The CDR3 DNA follows: TGTGCCATCAGTGAGTCTGGCAGGGGAATCTATGGCTACACCTTC. V is TRBV10-3 and J is TRBJ1-2, with a possible D match to TRBD1 (6 bases). V lost 0 bases and J 4 bases, leaving 12 bases between the germline ends. CDR1 and CDR2 (germline): ENHRY, SYGVKD. There are 15 residues in the CDR3.